The 10 T cell receptor beta chains below all came from one sample that was sequenced in a study of blood T cell repertoires in COVID-19. Profiling relied on immunoSEQ multiplex PCR, and the TCRdb table lists in-frame clones only, not all of them. The sample lists roughly 280,000 clones; 80% to 90% were seen once. Sequencing was done on a sample of peripheral blood. These receptors all stem from a woman between 65 and 79 years old with acute or convalescent COVID-19.

V is TRBV7-2 and J is TRBJ2-1; D perhaps matches TRBD2 (5 bases). Germline CDR1 reads SGHTA; CDR2 reads FQGNSA. The CDR3 is 17 residues long. Trimming pared 1 base from V and 8 bases from J, leaving 21 bases between. CDR3 region: CASSLGLTVDLRDEQFF. In DNA, the CDR3 is TGTGCCAGCAGCTTAGGGCTAACGGTAGATCTGAGGGATGAGCAGTTCTTC.

The V gene is TRBV6-1, the J gene TRBJ1-2; D is ambiguous. Germline V gene lookup returns CDR1 MNHNS and CDR2 SASEGT. This CDR3 comprises 13 residues. V was shortened by 1 base and J by 2 bases, with 5 bases between the two germline ends. CDR3 sequence reads: CASSEVRNYGYTF. The CDR3 coding sequence is TGTGCCAGCAGTGAAGTTAGAAACTATGGCTACACCTTC.

This CDR3 is CAISPGQLLTDTQYF. Written as DNA, the CDR3 is TGTGCCATCAGCCCAGGACAGCTACTCACAGATACGCAGTATTTT. The chain employs TRBV10-3 and TRBJ2-3; possibly TRBD1 for D (6 bases). The CDR3 totals 15 residues. Germline V gene lookup returns CDR1 ENHRY and CDR2 SYGVKD. Deletions cut 6 bases from V and 2 bases from J, with 15 bases between.

This chain joins TRBV18 and TRBJ2-3; D is perhaps TRBD2 (5 bases). Germline V gives CDR1 KGHSH, CDR2 LQKENI. Trimming left V 0 bases short and J 1 base short, with 11 bases between. The CDR3 sequence is 16 residues long. The CDR3 protein is CASSPPASGGTDTQYF. For the CDR3, the DNA is TGTGCCAGCTCACCACCGGCCAGCGGAGGCACAGATACGCAGTATTTT.

The CDR3 nucleotides are TGTGCCAGCAGCTTATCGGGGTTAATCACCTACAATGAGCAGTTCTTC. Residues: CASSLSGLITYNEQFF. The chain couples TRBV11-1 to TRBJ2-1, with a weak D call TRBD2 (5 bases). The CDR3 spans 16 residues. Germline V lookup: CDR1 SGHAT, CDR2 FQDESV (reference sequence). The germline V and J ends were trimmed by 2 bases and 2 bases, with 13 bases remaining between them.

This chain uses TRBV4-1 with TRBJ1-2, with TRBD1 matching 9 bases. The germline gives CDR1 MGHRA, CDR2 YSYEKL. The CDR3 totals 15 residues. Trimming removed 4 bases from V and 7 bases from J; junction bases left unmatched: 10. This chain's CDR3 is CASSRITGGASGYTF. The CDR3 nucleotides are TGCGCCAGCAGCCGCATCACAGGGGGCGCGTCTGGCTACACCTTC.

The chain uses TRBV5-6 and TRBJ2-7; 7 bases match TRBD1. V lost 3 bases, J lost 7 bases, and 1 base stayed unmatched. Germline V CDR1 and CDR2: SGHDT, YYEEEE. The CDR3 sequence is 11 residues long. The CDR3 sequence is CASSSDREQYF. CDR3 nucleotide sequence: TGTGCCAGCAGCTCGGACAGGGAGCAGTACTTC.

This clone was recorded once. J is TRBJ1-1 and V is TRBV19; D unresolved. CDR1 is LNHDA and CDR2 is SQIVND in the germline V gene (reference sequence). Trimming shortened V by 6 bases and J by 0 bases, and 11 bases separated the two germline ends. The CDR3 sequence is 14 residues long. DNA for the CDR3: TGTGCCAGTAGGGGAGACGGCCTGAACACTGAAGCTTTCTTT. Its protein is CASRGDGLNTEAFF.

The chain employs TRBV18 and TRBJ2-3; D gene unclear. Trimming cost V 0 bases and J 0 bases, with 7 bases left between them. The CDR3 consists of 15 residues. Germline V gives CDR1 KGHSH, CDR2 LQKENI. Written as DNA, the CDR3 is TGTGCCAGCTCACCACCGGGCAGAAGCACAGATACGCAGTATTTT. Protein: CASSPPGRSTDTQYF.

This chain connects TRBV27 to TRBJ2-3; D possibly corresponds to TRBD2 (6 bases). The CDR3 covers 15 residues. CDR1 and CDR2 (germline): MNHEY, SMNVEV (reference sequence). The V end was cut by 4 bases, the J end by 7 bases, with 18 bases between. The CDR3 loop reads CASSSPMRGDHTQYF. The CDR3 DNA follows: TGTGCCAGCAGTTCCCCCATGCGGGGCGACCATACGCAGTATTTT.